This TCR beta chain was observed in a study of T cell repertoires in cytomegalovirus infection. Across the study: A matching HLA type, together with CMV infection, was signaled by public TCR beta signatures.

TCRdb processed the reads anew with MiXCR; each CDR3 protein has one entry. The table shows fewer than 300,000 distinct CDR3 sequences, with roughly 24% occurring only once. This clonotype appeared many times. Antigen unknown. Findings of the study overall: There were HLA-C-restricted CMV-specific TCR beta clonotypes dominating the ex vivo response. Using cumulative public TCR beta family frequency, the authors identified those who carried CMV together with the relevant HLA.

Trimming left V 5 bases short and J 0 bases short, with 11 bases between. The CDR3 consists of 14 residues. The TCR sequence derives from a human donor in good health (CMV status not recorded). Some clones in this sample may be carry-over from other donors' samples. Sequencing was done on a sample of PBMCs. The chain is built from TRBV12-3 or TRBV12-4 and TRBJ2-7; D perhaps matches TRBD1 (6 bases). CDR3 in amino acids: CASSRDTSSYEQYF. CDR3 nucleotide sequence: TGTGCCAGCAGTCGGGACACGAGCTCCTACGAGCAGTACTTC.